A single sample gave rise to the 21 T cell receptor beta chains below, sequenced in a study of human T cells and chemical hapten exposure. The time point is: patch test 3, about 24 weeks after DPC sensitization. The treatment: therapeutic diphenylcyclopropenone sensitization with weekly scalp DPC. From the RACE reads, TCRdb called clonotypes with MiXCR, one entry per CDR3 protein. The table lists about 52,000 distinct CDR3 sequences, roughly 10% of them singletons. The source was whole blood, collected in connection with sensitization to the hapten diphenylcyclopropenone (DPC). The receptors derive from a woman in her thirties or forties with alopecia areata. Some clones in this sample may be carry-over from other donors' samples.

This clonotype was seen a handful of times. The chain combines TRBV14 with TRBJ1-6; perhaps TRBD1 as D (5 bases). The germline V gene encodes CDR1 SGHDN and CDR2 FVKESK. The CDR3 is 14 residues long. Trimming left V 2 bases short and J 7 bases short, with 9 bases between. The DNA of the CDR3 is TGTGCCAGCAGCCAAATGGGGGGGAATTCACCCCTCCACTTT. This translates into CASSQMGGNSPLHF.

This clonotype showed up many times. The gene calls are TRBV2 and TRBJ1-5; TRBD1 might be the D (5 bases). Per the germline V gene, CDR1 is SNHLY and CDR2 is FYNNEI. V lost 6 bases, J lost 1 base, and 19 bases lay in between. The CDR3 sequence is 17 residues long. The CDR3 protein is CASRVTRGVGSNQPQHF. CDR3 DNA sequence: TGTGCCAGCAGGGTGACGAGGGGCGTTGGAAGCAATCAGCCCCAGCATTTT.

This chain uses TRBV28 with TRBJ2-1; 10 bases map to TRBD1. The germline gives CDR1 MDHEN, CDR2 SYDVKM. This CDR3 has 13 amino acids. J lost 8 bases, V lost 6 bases, and 4 bases had no gene match. CDR3 DNA sequence: TGTGCCAGCAGCTTGACAGGGGGCGATGAGCAGTTCTTC. It yields the protein CASSLTGGDEQFF.

The chain joins TRBV5-1 to TRBJ2-7; D possibly uses TRBD1 or TRBD2 (5 bases each). The CDR3 length is 14 residues. The V end was cut by 4 bases, the J end by 6 bases, with 17 bases between. Germline CDR1 is SGHRS and CDR2 is YFSETQ. In nucleotides, the CDR3 is TGCGCCAGCAGCCCGGGACCCACAACGTCCGAGCAGTACTTC. As protein: CASSPGPTTSEQYF.

The rearrangement uses TRBV5-1 and TRBJ1-5, with TRBD1 identical over 11 bases. V trimming: 4 bases; J trimming: 0 bases; junction bases outside the gene matches: 6. The CDR3 is 17 amino acids. Looked up from germline, CDR1 is SGHRS and CDR2 is YFSETQ. The chain's CDR3 is CASSPGQGASSNQPQHF. In DNA, the CDR3 is TGCGCCAGCAGCCCCGGACAGGGGGCGTCTAGCAATCAGCCCCAGCATTTT.

Concerning this clonotype itself: A much larger clone differs from this one at a single base, so this may be a read error. The chain recombines TRBV12-3 or TRBV12-4 with TRBJ1-2; TRBD1 agrees at 8 bases. The length of the CDR3 is 14 residues. Trimming took 3 bases from V and 7 from J; bases not matched to a gene: 7. CDR3 protein: CASSFLSGGGGYTF. The DNA for the CDR3 is TGTGCCAGCAGTTTCTTGTCAGGGGGCGGTGGCTACACCTTC.

In its sample, this clonotype was seen a few times. This chain links TRBV15 with TRBJ2-1; D is uncertain. V was trimmed by 0 bases and J by 4 bases, leaving 10 bases between them. The CDR3 extends over 15 amino acids. In germline, CDR1 is LNHNV, CDR2 YYDKDF (reference sequence). This CDR3 reads CATSRDPTVYNEQFF. For the CDR3, the DNA is TGTGCCACCAGCAGAGATCCCACCGTTTACAATGAGCAGTTCTTC.

V is TRBV28 and J is TRBJ2-7, with D perhaps given as TRBD1 or TRBD2 (5 bases each). Germline CDR1 is MDHEN and CDR2 is SYDVKM. The V end lost 10 bases, the J end lost 1 base, and 14 bases lay between the germline ends. This CDR3 has 13 amino acids. The chain's CDR3 is CAIRDPISYEQYF. The CDR3 DNA sequence: TGTGCCATCCGGGACCCTATTTCCTACGAGCAGTACTTC.

The chain links TRBV5-1 to TRBJ2-7; 9 nucleotides agree with TRBD1. Germline V gene data show CDR1 as SGHRS and CDR2 as YFSETQ. V was pared by 0 bases and J by 5 bases, with 12 bases of the junction left unmatched. This CDR3 is built from 17 residues. DNA for the CDR3: TGCGCCAGCAGCTTGGCCGGGAGTGGACAGGGGACGGACGAGCAGTACTTC. Amino acids: CASSLAGSGQGTDEQYF.

V gene TRBV7-6 combines with J gene TRBJ2-2, with 10 bases lining up with TRBD2. This CDR3 has 20 amino acids. Germline values: CDR1 SGHVS, CDR2 FNYEAQ. J was trimmed by 0 bases and V by 2 bases; bases with no gene match: 12. The DNA of the CDR3 is TGTGCCAGCAGCTTAAGGGGCACGACTAGCGGGCCTACGAACACCGGGGAGCTGTTTTTT. Amino acid sequence: CASSLRGTTSGPTNTGELFF. The full variable domain, with the rest looked up from reference TRBV7-6 and TRBJ2-2, is GAGVSQSPRYKVTKRGQDVALRCDPISGHVSLYWYRQALGQGPEFLTYFNYEAQQDKSGLPNDRFSAERPEGSISTLTIQRTEQRDSAMYRCASSLRGTTSGPTNTGELFFGEGSRLTVL.

This clonotype was observed many times. V usage is TRBV12-3 or TRBV12-4 and J usage is TRBJ2-7, with D possibly being TRBD1 or TRBD2 (6 bases each). The CDR3 sequence is 15 residues long. V was cut by 7 bases and J by 6 bases, with 22 bases left in between. This chain's CDR3 is CASILLGGTRTEQYF. The CDR3 DNA follows: TGTGCCAGCATTCTACTAGGAGGGACACGAACCGAGCAGTACTTC.

The V gene is TRBV24-1, the J gene TRBJ2-1; D might be TRBD1 (6 bases). Between the trimmed V and J ends, which lost 10 bases and 10 bases, there was a span of 13 bases. The length of the CDR3 is 11 residues. CDR1 is KGHDR and CDR2 is SFDVKD in the germline V gene. This chain's CDR3 is CATSLQGEQFF. CDR3 nucleotides: TGTGCCACATCCCTACAGGGAGAGCAGTTCTTC.

This clonotype was counted ten times or more. This chain uses TRBV14 with TRBJ2-7; TRBD1 matches at 8 bases. The CDR3 is made up of 17 amino acids. In germline, CDR1 is SGHDN, CDR2 FVKESK. After removal of 2 bases from V and 1 base from J, the junction contained 10 bases not matched to a gene. The CDR3 region has the DNA TGTGCCAGCAGCCAAATAGGGACAGGAGGTTATTCCTACGAGCAGTACTTC. Translating gives CASSQIGTGGYSYEQYF.

This clonotype was recorded many times. This chain joins TRBV4-1 and TRBJ2-1; D is uncertain. The CDR3 has 16 amino acids. CDR1 is MGHRA and CDR2 is YSYEKL in the germline V gene. Trimming took 3 bases from V and 0 from J, leaving 12 bases between them. The CDR3 loop reads CASSQSVTNSYNEQFF. CDR3 DNA sequence: TGCGCCAGCAGCCAGTCGGTCACAAACTCCTACAATGAGCAGTTCTTC.

The chain combines TRBV30 with TRBJ2-3; D ambiguous. The CDR3 runs 14 residues. The V end lost 5 bases, the J end lost 1 base, and 13 bases lay between the germline ends. Germline CDR1 is GTSNPN and CDR2 is SVGIG (reference sequence). In DNA form, the CDR3 reads TGTGCCTGGGGGCCTTCTAGACGCACAGATACGCAGTATTTT. It codes for CAWGPSRRTDTQYF.

V usage is TRBV7-2 and J usage is TRBJ2-1, with D hard to call. V was clipped by 0 bases and J by 5 bases, with 8 bases between them. Germline assignment: CDR1 SGHTA and CDR2 FQGNSA. The CDR3 is made up of 14 amino acids. The CDR3 region is CASSLASRNNEQFF. CDR3 nucleotide sequence: TGTGCCAGCAGCTTAGCAAGTAGGAACAATGAGCAGTTCTTC.

CDR3 amino acids: CASSFGSNEKLFF. CDR3 bases: TGTGCCAGCAGCTTCGGCAGTAATGAAAAACTGTTTTTT. V gene TRBV7-9 combines with J gene TRBJ1-4; D unclear. Deletions cut 3 bases from V and 4 bases from J, with 6 bases between. CDR1 SEHNR and CDR2 FQNEAQ come from the germline V gene (reference sequence). CDR3 length equals 13 residues.

This clonotype appeared many times. The V and J genes are TRBV11-1 and TRBJ2-1; D gene unclear. The length of the CDR3 is 14 residues. Germline V CDR1 and CDR2: SGHAT, FQDESV (reference sequence). V lost 4 bases to trimming and J lost 4 bases, with 11 bases between them. In nucleotides, the CDR3 is TGTGCCAGCAGCTCACGAATACGTTACAATGAGCAGTTCTTC. Amino acid sequence: CASSSRIRYNEQFF.

The chain carries TRBV20-1 and TRBJ1-1, with 8 bases identical to TRBD1. This CDR3 is 13 amino acids long. Unmatched junction bases numbered 6, after V lost 5 bases and J lost 4 bases. Germline CDR1 and CDR2: DFQATT and SNEGSKA (reference sequence). The CDR3 nucleotides are TGCAGTGCTCAGACAGGGGCGGCCACTGAAGCTTTCTTT. Protein sequence: CSAQTGAATEAFF.

The chain recombines TRBV28 with TRBJ2-7; tentatively, D is TRBD1 or TRBD2 (5 bases each). V was cut by 6 bases and J by 1 base, with 13 bases left in between. CDR1 and CDR2 (germline): MDHEN, SYDVKM. The length of the CDR3 is 14 residues. This CDR3 is CASSTGTGSYEQYF. The CDR3 nucleotides read TGTGCCAGCAGCACGGGGACGGGTTCCTACGAGCAGTACTTC.

This clonotype showed up just a few times. This chain uses TRBV6-5 with TRBJ2-3, with D unclear. The ends were cut back, 6 bases at V and 2 bases at J, with 18 bases in the middle. Per germline, CDR1 MNHEY and CDR2 SVGAGI. The CDR3 sequence is 16 residues long. The CDR3 sequence is CASRSDPARATDTQYF. DNA for the CDR3: TGTGCCAGCAGATCCGACCCAGCACGGGCCACAGATACGCAGTATTTT.